The rows below give T cell receptor beta chains drawn from one sample of a study of T cell changes during pregnancy in multiple sclerosis. The table came from immunoSEQ multiplex PCR; TCRdb's copy has only in-frame clones and leaves some out. This sample has 90,000 or so clones, with around 93% found just once. The starting material was PBMCs, obtained in the first trimester of pregnancy. Receptors were obtained from a female donor in good health, serving as a control in a pregnancy study. Some clones in this sample may be carry-over from other donors' samples. The CDR3 runs from the conserved cysteine through the conserved F or W. A D gene is named only where the DNA matches it firmly. Only some rows state a clone size, as once, few, many or a class for expanded clones.

D gene,J gene,V gene,clone size,CDR3 DNA,CDR3 protein
TRBD1,TRBJ2-5,TRBV7-2,NA,TGTGCCAGCAGCTCCCCGGGACAGGGGGTGGGGACCCAGTACTTC,CASSSPGQGVGTQYF
NA,TRBJ1-2,TRBV6-5,NA,TGTGCCAGCAGTTCCCGCAGAGGGGGAAGATATGGCTACACCTTC,CASSSRRGGRYGYTF
TRBD1,TRBJ2-7,TRBV5-1,NA,TGCGCCAGCAGCCACGACAGGGACTCCTACGAGCAGTACTTC,CASSHDRDSYEQYF
NA,TRBJ1-6,TRBV2,NA,TGTGCCAGCCACCCTCGGACACGGAGAAATTCACCCCTCCACTTT,CASHPRTRRNSPLHF
NA,TRBJ2-7,TRBV11-1,NA,TGTGCCAGCAGCTCCCCCACCTACGAGCAGTACTTC,CASSSPTYEQYF
TRBD1,TRBJ2-7,TRBV19,NA,TGTGCCAGTAGTCACGGGACAGGGAACGAGCAGTACTTC,CASSHGTGNEQYF
NA,TRBJ2-7,TRBV14,NA,TGTGCCAGCAGCCAGAGGGCCCGTTACGAGCAGTACTTC,CASSQRARYEQYF
TRBD1,TRBJ1-1,TRBV5-1,NA,TGCGCCAGCAGTTCCGGGACAGGGTTGACTGAAGCTTTCTTT,CASSSGTGLTEAFF
TRBD2,TRBJ2-5,TRBV2,once,TGTGCCAGCAGTGATGCTAGCGGAGAGACCCAGTACTTC,CASSDASGETQYF
TRBD2,TRBJ2-2,TRBV9,NA,TGTGCCAGCAGTTCCTTCAGCGGGGGAGTTCTCACCGGGGAGCTGTTTTTT,CASSSFSGGVLTGELFF
TRBD1,TRBJ2-1,TRBV13,NA,TGTGCCAGCAGCTCAATAAAGCAGGGGGTTAATGAGCAGTTCTTC,CASSSIKQGVNEQFF
NA,TRBJ1-5,TRBV15,NA,TGTGCCACCAGCCCACGGAATCAGCCCCAGCATTTT,CATSPRNQPQHF
NA,TRBJ1-6,TRBV28,NA,TGTGCCAGCAGCACAGGAAGTTCACCCCTCCACTTT,CASSTGSSPLHF
TRBD1,TRBJ1-2,TRBV19,NA,TGTGCCAGTAGCGACGGGGACAGGGCCCCCTACTATGGCTACACCTTC,CASSDGDRAPYYGYTF